Presented here are 22 T cell receptor beta chains from one specimen sequenced in a study of blood T cell repertoires in COVID-19. Using immunoSEQ multiplex PCR, the repertoire was profiled, and TCRdb retains in-frame clones only, with some absent. The table lists more than 65,000 clones, roughly 76% of them singletons. The sample taken for sequencing was peripheral blood. These receptors all come from an elderly woman with active or convalescent COVID-19.

The chain joins TRBV12-5 to TRBJ2-5, with 9 bases lining up with TRBD2. After removal of 6 bases from V and 1 base from J, the junction contained 12 bases not matched to a gene. This CDR3 region has 17 residues. Germline lookup yields CDR1 LGHNT and CDR2 FRNRAP. The CDR3 coding sequence is TGTGCTAGTGGGGGTGAGCCAGGGACTAGCTTCCAAGAGACCCAGTACTTC. It translates to CASGGEPGTSFQETQYF.

This clone was picked up a small number of times. The rearrangement uses TRBV6-1 and TRBJ1-2, with D unresolved. The CDR3 extends over 17 amino acids. Germline values: CDR1 MNHNS, CDR2 SASEGT. V was trimmed by 0 bases and J by 8 bases, leaving 22 bases between them. CDR3 sequence (DNA): TGTGCCAGCAGTGAAGCTGTCGGTCCACCAAGCACGTGGGGCTACACCTTC. This gives the protein CASSEAVGPPSTWGYTF.

CDR3 bases: TGCGCCAGCAGCTTGGATGCACATTCCTACGAGCAGTACTTC. This sequence encodes CASSLDAHSYEQYF. The chain joins TRBV5-1 to TRBJ2-7; no firm D call. The CDR3 is 14 amino acids. The V gene's germline CDR1 is SGHRS and CDR2 YFSETQ. The ends were cut back, 0 bases at V and 1 base at J, with 8 bases in the middle. The variable domain in full, with the rest retrieved from reference TRBV5-1 and TRBJ2-7, is KAGVTQTPRYLIKTRGQQVTLSCSPISGHRSVSWYQQTPGQGLQFLFEYFSETQRNKGNFPGRFSGRQFSNSRSEMNVSTLELGDSALYLCASSLDAHSYEQYFGPGTRLTVT.

J is TRBJ2-2 and V is TRBV3-1 (or the pseudogene TRBV3-2), with 7 bases matching TRBD1. The germline gives CDR1 LGHDT, CDR2 YNNKEL (reference sequence). Trimming at V came to 3 bases and at J to 7 bases, leaving 8 bases not matched to a gene. The length of the CDR3 is 15 residues. The chain's CDR3 is CASSHTGEDGGELFF. In DNA form, the CDR3 reads TGTGCCAGCAGCCATACAGGGGAAGACGGCGGGGAGCTGTTTTTT.

CDR3 bases: TGTGCCAGCATCAACGGGGGGCCCCCCAACACTGAAGCTTTCTTT. It specifies CASINGGPPNTEAFF. The rearrangement uses TRBV28 and TRBJ1-1, with D maybe TRBD1 (6 bases). The length of the CDR3 is 15 residues. Deletions cut 7 bases from V and 2 bases from J, with 17 bases between. In germline, CDR1 is MDHEN, CDR2 SYDVKM.

This chain connects TRBV27 to TRBJ1-1; tentatively, D is TRBD1 (5 bases). Germline V CDR1 and CDR2: MNHEY, SMNVEV (reference sequence). V lost 3 bases to trimming and J lost 0 bases, with 11 bases between them. The CDR3 covers 15 residues. The CDR3 nucleotides are TGTGCCAGCAGTTTTGCGGCAGGGATGAACACTGAAGCTTTCTTT. Translation gives CASSFAAGMNTEAFF.

This chain links TRBV9 with TRBJ1-3; no clear D. The CDR3 is 16 amino acids. V lost 0 bases, J lost 0 bases, and 10 bases lay in between. Per the germline V gene, CDR1 is SGDLS and CDR2 is YYNGEE. The DNA of the CDR3 is TGTGCCAGCAGCGTAGCCCCAGAACCCTCTGGAAACACCATATATTTT. Its translation: CASSVAPEPSGNTIYF.

The chain combines TRBV2 with TRBJ2-7; 8 positions agree with TRBD2. Germline V CDR1 and CDR2: SNHLY, FYNNEI. J gave up 4 bases and V 7 bases, and 15 bases lay outside the gene matches. This CDR3 has 16 residues. The CDR3 sequence: CASTMSGGTPSYEQYF. The CDR3 coding sequence is TGTGCCAGCACCATGAGCGGGGGAACTCCTTCGTACGAGCAGTACTTC.

The rearrangement joins TRBV7-8 to TRBJ1-5; 7 bases map to TRBD1. The CDR3 spans 17 residues. With V trimmed by 5 bases and J by 4 bases, 14 bases remained unmatched. The germline gives CDR1 SGHVS, CDR2 FQNEAQ. For the CDR3, the DNA is TGTGCCAGCAGCCCAAAGACCGCCGGGACAGATAATCAGCCCCAGCATTTT. The encoded protein is CASSPKTAGTDNQPQHF.

The V gene is TRBV6-2 or TRBV6-3, the J gene TRBJ1-2; 7 bases line up with TRBD1. CDR1 and CDR2 (germline): MNHEY, SVGEGT. CDR3 length: 14 amino acids. The V gene end was trimmed by 4 bases and the J gene end by 7 bases; junction bases not matched to a gene: 9. For the CDR3, the DNA is TGTGCCAGCAGTTCTTCCTTGGACAGGTCTGGCTACACCTTC. Its translation: CASSSSLDRSGYTF.

The gene calls are TRBV3-1 (or the pseudogene TRBV3-2) and TRBJ2-3; tentatively, D is TRBD1 (5 bases). The length of the CDR3 is 12 residues. The V gene lost 6 bases and the J gene lost 3 bases, with 7 bases spanning the gap. The germline gives CDR1 LGHDT, CDR2 YNNKEL (reference sequence). CDR3 DNA: TGTGCCAGCAGTCAGGGAACAGATACGCAGTATTTT. Amino acids: CASSQGTDTQYF.

This clone was recorded only once. The CDR3 here is CASSLAGFDYTF. In DNA, the CDR3 is TGTGCCAGCAGTTTGGCGGGCTTCGACTACACCTTC. The V and J genes are TRBV27 and TRBJ1-2; D unclear. This CDR3 is built from 12 residues. Germline V CDR1 and CDR2: MNHEY, SMNVEV (reference sequence). Trimming removed 3 bases from V and 10 bases from J, with 12 bases in between.

A few counts support this clone. The chain joins TRBV11-3 to TRBJ2-1; 7 bases align to TRBD2. The germline gives CDR1 SGHNT, CDR2 YENEEA. The V gene end was trimmed by 0 bases and the J gene end by 9 bases; junction bases not matched to a gene: 2. The CDR3 runs 13 residues. For the CDR3, the DNA is TGTGCCAGCAGCTTAGAGGAGCGGGGTGAGCAGTTCTTC. It encodes CASSLEERGEQFF.

The V gene is TRBV15, the J gene TRBJ1-5; maybe TRBD1 (5 bases). The CDR3 totals 15 residues. From germline, CDR1 is LNHNV and CDR2 YYDKDF (reference sequence). The V end lost 5 bases, the J end lost 5 bases, and 16 bases lay between the germline ends. The CDR3 DNA sequence: TGTGCCACCAGCGGGGGGAGCGGCTGGGATCAGCCCCAGCATTTT. Protein: CATSGGSGWDQPQHF.

The rearrangement uses TRBV4-3 and TRBJ2-2; maybe TRBD2 (6 bases). V gave up 0 bases and J gave up 7 bases, with 12 bases separating them. CDR3 size: 15 residues. The germline V gene encodes CDR1 LGHNA and CDR2 YSLEER. CDR3 residues: CASSQEMGRGGELFF. The CDR3 DNA reads as TGCGCCAGCAGCCAAGAAATGGGGCGGGGCGGGGAGCTGTTTTTT.

The rearrangement links TRBV9 to TRBJ2-3; 7 bases match TRBD1. The length of the CDR3 is 12 residues. V lost 4 bases to trimming and J lost 6 bases; unmatched junction nucleotides: 2. CDR1 is SGDLS and CDR2 is YYNGEE in the germline V gene. The CDR3 nucleotides are TGTGCCAGCAGCTTGGGACAGGATACGCAGTATTTT. Its protein is CASSLGQDTQYF.

V and J are TRBV21-1 and TRBJ2-4; whether TRBD2, the table's D call, matches the DNA was not checked. TRBV21-1 is deemed a pseudogene. The CDR3 covers 16 residues. DNA of the CDR3: TGTGCCAGCAGAAAAAGGAGGAGGGGTTGCGGAAACATTCAGTACTTC. Amino acid sequence: CASRKRRRGCGNIQYF.

The gene calls are TRBV7-2 and TRBJ1-5; no definite D call. The CDR3 has 16 residues. Germline CDR1 reads SGHTA; CDR2 reads FQGNSA. V gave up 2 bases and J gave up 1 base, with 12 bases separating them. CDR3 bases: TGTGCCAGCAGCTTACTAGTCGGAGTAAGCAATCAGCCCCAGCATTTT. This sequence encodes CASSLLVGVSNQPQHF.

This clone was seen only a few times. The rearrangement uses TRBV7-2 and TRBJ2-5; 7 bases fit TRBD1. Trimming cost V 3 bases and J 4 bases; bases outside gene matches: 2. CDR3 length: 13 residues. Germline CDR1 is SGHTA and CDR2 is FQGNSA. CDR3 in amino acids: CASSFNRGETQYF. The CDR3 nucleotides are TGTGCCAGCAGCTTCAACAGGGGAGAGACCCAGTACTTC.

J is TRBJ1-2 and V is TRBV7-2; the D gene is possibly TRBD1 (5 bases). The CDR3 spans 15 residues. The germline CDR1 and CDR2 sequences are SGHTA and FQGNSA. The V end was cut by 1 base, the J end by 4 bases, with 13 bases between. The CDR3 sequence: CASSLGGAIGYGYTF. CDR3 nucleotides: TGTGCCAGCAGCTTAGGTGGGGCTATAGGCTATGGCTACACCTTC.

The V gene is TRBV28, the J gene TRBJ2-7; D is possibly TRBD1 (6 bases). The CDR3 is 13 residues long. Trimming removed 2 bases from V and 9 bases from J, with 14 bases in between. The germline CDR1 and CDR2 sequences are MDHEN and SYDVKM. The CDR3 spells CASSLDRSWWQYF. In nucleotides, the CDR3 is TGTGCCAGCAGTTTAGACAGGAGTTGGTGGCAGTACTTC.

This chain uses TRBV16 with TRBJ1-2; TRBD1 matches at 7 bases. CDR3 length: 14 amino acids. The J segment lost 2 bases and the V segment lost 3 bases, leaving 3 bases of the junction unmatched. The germline V gene encodes CDR1 KGHSY and CDR2 FQNENV. The CDR3 region is CASSQQGGNYGYTF. The CDR3 region has the DNA TGTGCCAGCAGCCAGCAGGGGGGAAACTATGGCTACACCTTC.